This T cell receptor beta chain derives from a study of shared clonotypes between healthy human individuals. Study-wide findings and caveats: Naive CD4 clonotypes overlapped across a handful of donors at approximately 5%.

Trimming pared 1 base from V and 4 bases from J, leaving 2 bases between. The germline V gene encodes CDR1 LGHNA and CDR2 YSLEER. The CDR3 extends over 13 amino acids. The repertoire was sequenced with immunoSEQ multiplex PCR; TCRdb's copy has only in-frame clones and lacks some. The data contain millions of clones, roughly 96% of them seen just once; the ten biggest clones take up more than 0.1%. This clone was observed a single time. Its antigen is currently unknown. At the DNA level, this CDR3 is encoded by other sequences in the same sample as well. This chain uses TRBV4-3 with TRBJ2-6; D gene uncertain. Sequenced input: naive CD4+ T cells sorted from blood. The subset here: CD45RA+ positively selected. The TCR sequence derives from a young man in good health. In nucleotides, the CDR3 is TGCGCCAGCAGCCAAGCCGGGGCCAACGTCCTGACTTTC. This sequence encodes CASSQAGANVLTF.